This TCR beta chain is drawn from a study of blood T cells in healthy people across ages. CDR3 size: 16 residues. Trimming at V came to 6 bases and at J to 4 bases, leaving 11 bases not matched to a gene. Germline CDR1 MDHEN, CDR2 SYDVKM. Combining a sample-barcoded 5' primer with a J-beta primer mix, a second PCR ran for 7 to 11 cycles. TCRdb recomputed calls from the 5' RACE reads with MiXCR, one row per CDR3 protein. This sample has around 800,000 distinct CDR3 sequences, with roughly 44% found just once. The chain combines TRBV28 with TRBJ1-2; TRBD1 matches at 10 bases. This receptor was obtained from a man in his sixties in good health. The sequencing input was blood. CDR3: CASSPGQGGPLYGYTF. DNA of the CDR3: TGTGCCAGCAGCCCAGGACAGGGGGGCCCTCTCTATGGCTACACCTTC.